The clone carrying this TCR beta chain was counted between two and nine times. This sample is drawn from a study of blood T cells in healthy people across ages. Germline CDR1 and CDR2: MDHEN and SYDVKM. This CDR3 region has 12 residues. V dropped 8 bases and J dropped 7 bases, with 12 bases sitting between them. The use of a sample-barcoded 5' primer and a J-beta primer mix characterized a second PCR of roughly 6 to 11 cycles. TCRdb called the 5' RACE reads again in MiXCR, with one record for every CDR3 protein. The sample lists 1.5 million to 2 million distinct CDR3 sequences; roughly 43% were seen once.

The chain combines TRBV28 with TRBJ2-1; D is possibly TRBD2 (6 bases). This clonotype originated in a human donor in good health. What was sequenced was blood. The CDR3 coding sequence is TGTGCCAGCGAAATTGGGGGGAATGAGCAGTTCTTC. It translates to CASEIGGNEQFF.